This TCR beta chain was profiled in a study of beta chain features in type 1 diabetes. Study findings and constraints: TCRB CDR3s from Type 1 diabetes patients were moderately but significantly shorter in all four CD4+ subsets.

Expressed TCRB transcripts were sequenced because the entire RNA isolate underwent reverse transcription. The table came from immunoSEQ multiplex PCR; TCRdb's copy has only in-frame clones and leaves some out. The sample consists of about 340,000 clones, around 9.3% of them appearing once. Blood was collected once per donor into heparin, averaging approximately 110 mL. Germline assignment: CDR1 LGHNA and CDR2 YSLEER. This CDR3 spans 13 amino acids. J lost 7 bases, V lost 0 bases, and 3 bases had no gene match. In this sample, this clone turned up a few times. What it binds is not known. The receptor was derived from a man aged 25 to 40 with type 1 diabetes. The chain is built from TRBV4-3 and TRBJ2-7, with 7 bases fitting TRBD2. Material: central memory CD4+ T cells from blood. The CDR3 loop reads CASSQERGTEQYF. As DNA, the CDR3 is TGCGCCAGCAGCCAAGAGCGGGGGACGGAGCAGTACTTC.